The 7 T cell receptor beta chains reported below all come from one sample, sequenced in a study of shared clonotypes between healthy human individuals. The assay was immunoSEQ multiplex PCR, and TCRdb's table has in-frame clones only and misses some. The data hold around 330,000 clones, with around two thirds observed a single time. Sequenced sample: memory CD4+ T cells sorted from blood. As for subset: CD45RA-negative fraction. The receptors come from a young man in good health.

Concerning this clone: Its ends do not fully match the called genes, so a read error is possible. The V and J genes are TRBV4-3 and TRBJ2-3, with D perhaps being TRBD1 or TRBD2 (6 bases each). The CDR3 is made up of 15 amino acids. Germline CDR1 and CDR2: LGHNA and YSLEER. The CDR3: CASSQEGGTTNTQYF. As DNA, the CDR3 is TGCGCCAGCAGCCAAGAAGGGGGGACCACAAATACGCAGTATTTT.

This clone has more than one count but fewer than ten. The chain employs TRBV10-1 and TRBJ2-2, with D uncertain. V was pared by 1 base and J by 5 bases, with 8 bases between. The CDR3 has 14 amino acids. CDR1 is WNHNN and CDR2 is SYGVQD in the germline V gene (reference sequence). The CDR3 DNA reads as TGCGCCAGCAGTGAGTTGCGCAGGACCGGGGAGCTGTTTTTT. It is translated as CASSELRRTGELFF.

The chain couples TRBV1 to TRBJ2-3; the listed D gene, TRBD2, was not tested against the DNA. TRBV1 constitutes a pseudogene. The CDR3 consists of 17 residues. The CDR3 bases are TGCACCAGCAGCAGTCCCTCGTCCGGGACTCGCACAGATACGCAGTATTTT. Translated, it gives CTSSSPSSGTRTDTQYF.

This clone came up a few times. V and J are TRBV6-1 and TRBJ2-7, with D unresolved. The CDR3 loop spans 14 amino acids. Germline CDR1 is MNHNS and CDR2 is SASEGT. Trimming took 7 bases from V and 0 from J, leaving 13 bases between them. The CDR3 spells CASKSGPSSYEQYF. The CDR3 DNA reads TGTGCCAGCAAATCAGGCCCTTCCTCCTACGAGCAGTACTTC.

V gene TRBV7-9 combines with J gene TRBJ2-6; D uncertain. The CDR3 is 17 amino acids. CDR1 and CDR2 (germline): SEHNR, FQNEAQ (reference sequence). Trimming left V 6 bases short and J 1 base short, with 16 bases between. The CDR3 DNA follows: TGTGCCAGCAGTCACTTGGGGATCCCATCTGGGGCCAACGTCCTGACTTTC. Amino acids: CASSHLGIPSGANVLTF.

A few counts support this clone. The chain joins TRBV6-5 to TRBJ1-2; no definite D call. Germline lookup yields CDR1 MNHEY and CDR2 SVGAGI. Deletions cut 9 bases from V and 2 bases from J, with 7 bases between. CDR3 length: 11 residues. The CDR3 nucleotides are TGTGCCAGTAACGGAAACTATGGCTACACCTTC. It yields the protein CASNGNYGYTF.

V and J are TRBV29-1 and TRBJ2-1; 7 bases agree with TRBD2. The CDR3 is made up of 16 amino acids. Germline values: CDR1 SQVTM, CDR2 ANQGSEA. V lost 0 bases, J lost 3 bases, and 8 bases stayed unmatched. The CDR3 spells CSVEDGGSAFYNEQFF. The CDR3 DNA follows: TGCAGCGTTGAAGATGGCGGGAGCGCCTTCTACAATGAGCAGTTCTTC.